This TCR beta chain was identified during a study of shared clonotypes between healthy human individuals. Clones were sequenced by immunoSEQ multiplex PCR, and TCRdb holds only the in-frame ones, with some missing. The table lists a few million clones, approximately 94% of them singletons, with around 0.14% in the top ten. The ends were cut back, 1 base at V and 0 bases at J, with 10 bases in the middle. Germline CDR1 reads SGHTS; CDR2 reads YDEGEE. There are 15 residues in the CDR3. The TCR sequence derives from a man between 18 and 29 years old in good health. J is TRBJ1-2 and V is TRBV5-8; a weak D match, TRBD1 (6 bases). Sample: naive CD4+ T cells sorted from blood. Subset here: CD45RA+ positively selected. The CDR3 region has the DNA TGTGCCAGCAGCTTGTGGGACATTTCTAACTATGGCTACACCTTC. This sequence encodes CASSLWDISNYGYTF. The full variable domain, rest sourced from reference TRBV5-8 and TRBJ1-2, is EAGVTQSPTHLIKTRGQQATLRCSPISGHTSVYWYQQALGLGLQFLLWYDEGEERNRGNFPPRFSGRQFPNYSSELNVNALELEDSALYLCASSLWDISNYGYTFGSGTRLTVV.